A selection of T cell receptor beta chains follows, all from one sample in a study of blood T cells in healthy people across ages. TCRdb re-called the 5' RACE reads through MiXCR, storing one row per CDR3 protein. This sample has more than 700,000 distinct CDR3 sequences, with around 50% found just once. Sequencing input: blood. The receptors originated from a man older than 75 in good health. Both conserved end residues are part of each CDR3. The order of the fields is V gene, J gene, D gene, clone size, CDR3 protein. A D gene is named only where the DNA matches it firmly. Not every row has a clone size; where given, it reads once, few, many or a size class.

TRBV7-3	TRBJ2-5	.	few	CASSAAVGLGTQYF
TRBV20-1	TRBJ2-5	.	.	CSARPEWGETQYF
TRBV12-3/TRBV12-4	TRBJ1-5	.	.	CASSLLGIGQPQHF
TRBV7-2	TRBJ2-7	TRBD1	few	CASSEGQGPYEQYF
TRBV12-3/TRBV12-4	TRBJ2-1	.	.	CASSLLLQKQFF
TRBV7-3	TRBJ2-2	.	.	CASSLARTNTGELFF
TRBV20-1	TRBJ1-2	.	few	CSARAPGRIYGYTF
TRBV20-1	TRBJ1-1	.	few	CSAARGLGPEAFF
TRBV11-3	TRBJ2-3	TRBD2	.	CASSFLAESTDTQYF
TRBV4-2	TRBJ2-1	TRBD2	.	CASSQGVASGNEQFF
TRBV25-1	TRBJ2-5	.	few	CASSEALGGFRETQYF
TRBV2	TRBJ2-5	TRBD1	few	CASSSGTGRAETQYF
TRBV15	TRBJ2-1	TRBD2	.	CATSRTTSVGEQFF
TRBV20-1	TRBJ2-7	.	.	CRPATAYEQYF
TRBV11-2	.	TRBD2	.	CASSSGGAFYNEQYF
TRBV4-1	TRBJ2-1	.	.	CASSQGQRNEQFF
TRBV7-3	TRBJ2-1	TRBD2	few	CASSLVLAGGLRDEQFF
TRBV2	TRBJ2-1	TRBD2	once	CASFAGEGSNEQFF
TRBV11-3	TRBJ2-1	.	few	CASRLRERGNEQFF
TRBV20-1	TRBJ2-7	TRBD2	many	CSAMTSAQLGYSYEQYF
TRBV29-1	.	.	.	CSVEAGTRYEQYF
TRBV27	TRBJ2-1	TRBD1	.	CASSSPNRGSRNEQFF